This section outlines one TCR beta chain sequence together with its context. What it binds is unknown. The source of the sample is a study of immune evolution from preneoplasia to lung adenocarcinoma. Whole-study results and caveats: Normal lung had the highest top T cell clone frequencies. Later-stage lesions seemingly showed higher T cell density and diversity than normal lung.

The assay was immunoSEQ multiplex PCR, and TCRdb's table has in-frame clones only and misses some. The table lists 2,000 to 2,500 clones, 80% of them singletons. H&E slides confirmed each diagnosis, reviewed by two pathologists independently. Germline V gene lookup returns CDR1 MDHEN and CDR2 SYDVKM. This CDR3 has 15 amino acids. V was clipped by 8 bases and J by 4 bases, with 20 bases between them. V is TRBV28 and J is TRBJ1-2, with D possibly being TRBD1 (5 bases). Sequences were obtained from FFPE normal lung tissue adjacent to the tumor. This sequence was found in a person between 55 and 70 years old with lung adenocarcinoma. The DNA of the CDR3 is TGTGCCAGCGGGGGAGAAGGCGCAGGAAGCTATGGCTACACCTTC. Encoded protein: CASGGEGAGSYGYTF.